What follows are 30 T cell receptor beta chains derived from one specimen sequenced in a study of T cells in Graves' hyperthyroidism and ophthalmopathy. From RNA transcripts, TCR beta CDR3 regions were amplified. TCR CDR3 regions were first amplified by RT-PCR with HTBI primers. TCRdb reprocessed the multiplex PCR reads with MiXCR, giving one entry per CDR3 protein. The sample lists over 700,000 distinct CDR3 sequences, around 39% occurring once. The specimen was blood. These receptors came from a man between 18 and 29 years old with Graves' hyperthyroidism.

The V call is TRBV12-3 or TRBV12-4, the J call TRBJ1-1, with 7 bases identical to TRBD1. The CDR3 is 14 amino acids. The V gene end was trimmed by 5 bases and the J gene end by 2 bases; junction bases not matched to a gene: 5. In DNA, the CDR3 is TGTGCCAGCAGTCGGACAGGCGAAAACACTGAAGCTTTCTTT. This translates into CASSRTGENTEAFF.

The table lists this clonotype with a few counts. CDR3 protein: CASSQGGGLSYGYTF. CDR3 bases: TGCGCCAGCAGCCAAGGAGGAGGACTCTCGTATGGCTACACCTTC. The chain employs TRBV4-1 and TRBJ1-2; D is unresolved. CDR1 and CDR2 (germline): MGHRA, YSYEKL. The CDR3 contains 15 residues. The V and J ends lost 1 base and 5 bases respectively, with 14 bases between them.

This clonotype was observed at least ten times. As DNA, the CDR3 is TGTGCCAGTCACCGGGGGAATCAGCCCCAGCATTTT. Translating gives CASHRGNQPQHF. The chain couples TRBV19 to TRBJ1-5; D may be TRBD1 (5 bases). With 8 bases removed from V and 4 bases from J, the gap between germline ends came to 9 bases. This CDR3 is 12 amino acids long. CDR1 is LNHDA and CDR2 is SQIVND in the germline V gene (reference sequence). Full variable domain (rest looked up from reference TRBV19 and TRBJ1-5): DGGITQSPKYLFRKEGQNVTLSCEQNLNHDAMYWYRQDPGQGLRLIYYSQIVNDFQKGDIAEGYSVSREKKESFPLTVTSAQKNPTAFYLCASHRGNQPQHFGDGTRLSIL.

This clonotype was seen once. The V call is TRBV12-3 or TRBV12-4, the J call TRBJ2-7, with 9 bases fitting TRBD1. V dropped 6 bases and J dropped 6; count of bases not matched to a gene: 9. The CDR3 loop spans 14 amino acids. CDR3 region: CASSTRTGDREQYF. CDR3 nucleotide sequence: TGTGCCAGCAGCACCCGGACAGGGGACCGCGAGCAGTACTTC.

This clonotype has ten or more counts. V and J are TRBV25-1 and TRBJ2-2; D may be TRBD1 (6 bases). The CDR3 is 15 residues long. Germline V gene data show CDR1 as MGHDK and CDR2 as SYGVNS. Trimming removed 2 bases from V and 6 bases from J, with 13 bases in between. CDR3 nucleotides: TGTGCCAGCAGTGAAGCAGGGGAATCCGCCGGGGAGCTGTTTTTT. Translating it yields CASSEAGESAGELFF. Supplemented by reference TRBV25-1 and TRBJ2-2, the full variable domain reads EADIYQTPRYLVIGTGKKITLECSQTMGHDKMYWYQQDPGMELHLIHYSYGVNSTEKGDLSSESTVSRIRTEHFPLTLESARPSHTSQYLCASSEAGESAGELFFGEGSRLTVL.

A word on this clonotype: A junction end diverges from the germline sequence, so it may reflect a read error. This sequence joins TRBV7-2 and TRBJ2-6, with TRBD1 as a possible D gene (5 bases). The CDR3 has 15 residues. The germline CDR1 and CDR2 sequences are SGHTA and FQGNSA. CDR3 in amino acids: CASSFYSSGADVLTF. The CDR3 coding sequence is TGTGCCAGCAGCTTTTACAGTTCTGGGGCCGACGTCCTGACTTTC.

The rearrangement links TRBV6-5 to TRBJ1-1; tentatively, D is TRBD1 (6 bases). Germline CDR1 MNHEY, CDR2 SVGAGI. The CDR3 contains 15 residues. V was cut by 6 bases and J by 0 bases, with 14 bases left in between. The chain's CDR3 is CASSRPGHMNTEAFF. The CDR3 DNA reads TGTGCCAGCAGCCGACCGGGACACATGAACACTGAAGCTTTCTTT.

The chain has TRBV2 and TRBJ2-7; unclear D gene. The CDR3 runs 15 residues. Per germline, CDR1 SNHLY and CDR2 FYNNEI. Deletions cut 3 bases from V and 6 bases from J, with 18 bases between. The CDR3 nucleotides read TGTGCCAGCAGTGAGCAAAGGACCTCACACTCCGAGCAGTACTTC. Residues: CASSEQRTSHSEQYF.

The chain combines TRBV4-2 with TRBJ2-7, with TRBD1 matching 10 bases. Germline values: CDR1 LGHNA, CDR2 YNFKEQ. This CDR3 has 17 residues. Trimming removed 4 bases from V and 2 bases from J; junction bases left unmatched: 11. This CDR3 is CASSLGQGVQSTYEQYF. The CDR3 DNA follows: TGTGCCAGCAGCCTAGGACAGGGGGTGCAATCTACCTACGAGCAGTACTTC.

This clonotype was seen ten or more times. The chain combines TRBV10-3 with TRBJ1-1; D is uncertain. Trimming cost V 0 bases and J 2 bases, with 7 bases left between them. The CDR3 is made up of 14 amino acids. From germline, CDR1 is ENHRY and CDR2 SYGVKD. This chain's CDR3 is CAISESLQNTEAFF. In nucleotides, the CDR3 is TGTGCCATCAGTGAGTCTTTACAAAACACTGAAGCTTTCTTT.

The chain's CDR3 is CASSSLAGGLAYEQYF. DNA for the CDR3: TGTGCCAGCAGTTCACTAGCGGGAGGGTTGGCCTACGAGCAGTACTTC. This chain connects TRBV7-9 to TRBJ2-7; TRBD2 matches 13 bases. This CDR3 has 16 residues. Germline loops: CDR1 SEHNR, CDR2 FQNEAQ (reference sequence). After removal of 6 bases from V and 2 bases from J, the junction contained 7 bases not matched to a gene.

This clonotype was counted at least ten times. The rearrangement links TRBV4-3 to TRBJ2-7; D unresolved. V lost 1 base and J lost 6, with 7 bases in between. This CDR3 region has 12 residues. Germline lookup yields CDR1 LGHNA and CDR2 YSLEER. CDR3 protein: CASSQGVGEQYF. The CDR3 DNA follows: TGCGCCAGCAGCCAAGGGGTCGGCGAGCAGTACTTC.

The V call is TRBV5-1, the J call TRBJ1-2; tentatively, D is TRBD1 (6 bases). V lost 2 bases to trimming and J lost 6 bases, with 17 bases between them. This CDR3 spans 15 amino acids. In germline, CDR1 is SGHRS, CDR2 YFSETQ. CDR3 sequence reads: CASSFEQGALDGYTF. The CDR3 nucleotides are TGCGCCAGCAGCTTCGAACAGGGAGCTTTGGATGGCTACACCTTC. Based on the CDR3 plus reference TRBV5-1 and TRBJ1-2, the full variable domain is KAGVTQTPRYLIKTRGQQVTLSCSPISGHRSVSWYQQTPGQGLQFLFEYFSETQRNKGNFPGRFSGRQFSNSRSEMNVSTLELGDSALYLCASSFEQGALDGYTFGSGTRLTVV.

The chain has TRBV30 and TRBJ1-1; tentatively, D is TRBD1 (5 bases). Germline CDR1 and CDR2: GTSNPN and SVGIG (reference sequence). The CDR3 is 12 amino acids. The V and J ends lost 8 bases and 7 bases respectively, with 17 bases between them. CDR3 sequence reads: CAGPGPKDEAFF. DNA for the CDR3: TGTGCCGGGCCGGGGCCTAAGGATGAAGCTTTCTTT. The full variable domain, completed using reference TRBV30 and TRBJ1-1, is SQTIHQWPATLVQPVGSPLSLECTVEGTSNPNLYWYRQAAGRGLQLLFYSVGIGQISSEVPQNLSASRPQDRQFILSSKKLLLSDSGFYLCAGPGPKDEAFFGQGTRLTVV.

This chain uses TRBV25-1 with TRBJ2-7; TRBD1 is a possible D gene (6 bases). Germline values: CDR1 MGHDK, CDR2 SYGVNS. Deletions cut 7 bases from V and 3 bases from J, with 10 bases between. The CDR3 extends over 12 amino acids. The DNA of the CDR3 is TGTGCCAGCAACAGGGAACTCTACGAGCAGTACTTC. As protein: CASNRELYEQYF.

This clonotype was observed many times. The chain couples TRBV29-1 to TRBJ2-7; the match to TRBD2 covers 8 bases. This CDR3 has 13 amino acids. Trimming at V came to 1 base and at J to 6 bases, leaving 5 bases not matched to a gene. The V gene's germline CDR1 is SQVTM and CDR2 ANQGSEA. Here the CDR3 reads CSVEAGGPSEQYF. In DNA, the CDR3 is TGCAGCGTTGAAGCGGGAGGGCCGAGCGAGCAGTACTTC.

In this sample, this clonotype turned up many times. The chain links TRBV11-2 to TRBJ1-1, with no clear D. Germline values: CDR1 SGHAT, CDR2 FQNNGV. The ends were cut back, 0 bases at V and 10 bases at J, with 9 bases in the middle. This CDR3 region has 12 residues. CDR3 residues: CASSLDDLGAFF. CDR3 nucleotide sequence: TGTGCCAGCAGCTTAGACGACCTGGGAGCTTTCTTT.

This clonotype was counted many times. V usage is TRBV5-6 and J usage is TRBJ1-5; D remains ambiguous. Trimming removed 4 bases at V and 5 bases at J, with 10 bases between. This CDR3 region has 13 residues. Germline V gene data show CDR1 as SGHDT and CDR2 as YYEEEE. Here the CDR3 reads CASSEGGYQPQHF. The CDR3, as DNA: TGTGCCAGCAGCGAGGGAGGGTATCAGCCCCAGCATTTT.

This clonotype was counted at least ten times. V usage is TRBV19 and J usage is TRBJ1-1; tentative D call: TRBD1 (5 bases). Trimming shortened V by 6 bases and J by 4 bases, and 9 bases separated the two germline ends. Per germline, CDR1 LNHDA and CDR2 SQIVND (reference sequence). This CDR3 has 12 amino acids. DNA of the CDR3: TGTGCCAGTAGGGTGGGGGGCACTGAAGCTTTCTTT. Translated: CASRVGGTEAFF.

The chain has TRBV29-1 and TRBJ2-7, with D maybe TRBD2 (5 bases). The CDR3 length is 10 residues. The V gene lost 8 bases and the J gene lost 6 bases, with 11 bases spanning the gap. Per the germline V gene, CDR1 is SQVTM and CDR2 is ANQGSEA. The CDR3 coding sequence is TGCAGCCCCCCTGAGGGCGAGCAGTACTTC. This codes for CSPPEGEQYF.

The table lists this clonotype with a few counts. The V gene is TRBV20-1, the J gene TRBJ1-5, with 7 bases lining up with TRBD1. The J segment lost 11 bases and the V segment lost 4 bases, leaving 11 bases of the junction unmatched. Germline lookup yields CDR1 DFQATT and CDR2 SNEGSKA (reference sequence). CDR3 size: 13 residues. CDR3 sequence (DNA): TGCAGTGCTAAGACAGGGTGGGGGGAGACCCAGCATTTT. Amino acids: CSAKTGWGETQHF.

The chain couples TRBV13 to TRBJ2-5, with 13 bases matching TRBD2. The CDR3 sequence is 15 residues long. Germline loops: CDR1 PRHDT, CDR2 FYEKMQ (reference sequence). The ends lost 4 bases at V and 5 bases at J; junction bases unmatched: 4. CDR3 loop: CASSSGLAGAETQYF. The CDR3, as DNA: TGTGCCAGCAGCTCCGGACTAGCGGGAGCCGAGACCCAGTACTTC. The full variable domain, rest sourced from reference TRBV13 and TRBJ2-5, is AAGVIQSPRHLIKEKRETATLKCYPIPRHDTVYWYQQGPGQDPQFLISFYEKMQSDKGSIPDRFSAQQFSDYHSELNMSSLELGDSALYFCASSSGLAGAETQYFGPGTRLLVL.

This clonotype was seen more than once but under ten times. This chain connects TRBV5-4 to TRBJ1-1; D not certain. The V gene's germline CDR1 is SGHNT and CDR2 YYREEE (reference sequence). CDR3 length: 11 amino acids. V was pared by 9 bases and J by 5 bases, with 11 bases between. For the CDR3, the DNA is TGTGCCACCGGCGAAGGGACTGAAGCTTTCTTT. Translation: CATGEGTEAFF.

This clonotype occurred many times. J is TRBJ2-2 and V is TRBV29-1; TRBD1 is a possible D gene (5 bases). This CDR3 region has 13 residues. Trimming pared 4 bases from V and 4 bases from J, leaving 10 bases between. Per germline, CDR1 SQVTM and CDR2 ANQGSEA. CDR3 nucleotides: TGCAGCGTTGTCAGGGTCCTCACCGGGGAGCTGTTTTTT. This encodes CSVVRVLTGELFF.

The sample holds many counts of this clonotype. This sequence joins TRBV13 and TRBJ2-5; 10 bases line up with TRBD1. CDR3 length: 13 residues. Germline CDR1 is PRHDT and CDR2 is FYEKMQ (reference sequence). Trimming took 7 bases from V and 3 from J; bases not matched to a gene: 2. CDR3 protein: CASMGTGEETQYF. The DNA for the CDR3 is TGTGCCAGCATGGGGACAGGGGAAGAGACCCAGTACTTC. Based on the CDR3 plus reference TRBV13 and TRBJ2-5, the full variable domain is AAGVIQSPRHLIKEKRETATLKCYPIPRHDTVYWYQQGPGQDPQFLISFYEKMQSDKGSIPDRFSAQQFSDYHSELNMSSLELGDSALYFCASMGTGEETQYFGPGTRLLVL.

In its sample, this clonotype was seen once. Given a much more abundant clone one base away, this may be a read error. DNA of the CDR3: TGCAGCGCCCAAGCGGGAGTACGGACCGAGGAGCTGTTTTTT. Its protein product is CSAQAGVRTEELFF. The chain has TRBV29-1 and TRBJ2-2, with 8 positions matching TRBD2. CDR1 and CDR2 (germline): SQVTM, ANQGSEA. This CDR3 spans 14 amino acids.

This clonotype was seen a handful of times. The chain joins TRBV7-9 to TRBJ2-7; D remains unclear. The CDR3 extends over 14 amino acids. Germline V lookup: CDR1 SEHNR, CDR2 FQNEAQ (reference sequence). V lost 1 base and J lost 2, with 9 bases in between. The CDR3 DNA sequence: TGTGCCAGCAGCTTAGGGCATCAAACCTACGAGCAGTACTTC. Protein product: CASSLGHQTYEQYF.

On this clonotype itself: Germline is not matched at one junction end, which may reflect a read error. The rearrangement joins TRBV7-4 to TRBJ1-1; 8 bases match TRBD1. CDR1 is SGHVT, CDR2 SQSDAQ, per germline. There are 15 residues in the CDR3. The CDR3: CASSQTGTGNTEAFF. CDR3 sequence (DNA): TGCGCCAGCAGCCAGACCGGGACAGGGAACACTGAAGCTTTCTTT.

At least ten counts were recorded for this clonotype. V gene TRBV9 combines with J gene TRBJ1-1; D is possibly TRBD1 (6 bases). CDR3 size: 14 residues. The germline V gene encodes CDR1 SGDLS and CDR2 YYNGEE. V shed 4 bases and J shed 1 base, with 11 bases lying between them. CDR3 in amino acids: CASSPGTTNTEAFF. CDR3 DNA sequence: TGTGCCAGCAGCCCAGGGACAACGAACACTGAAGCTTTCTTT.

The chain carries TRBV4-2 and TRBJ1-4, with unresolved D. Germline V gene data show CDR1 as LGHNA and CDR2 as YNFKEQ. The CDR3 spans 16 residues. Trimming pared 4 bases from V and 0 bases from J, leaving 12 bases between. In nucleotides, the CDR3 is TGTGCCAGCAGCCCTCGAGAGTTTGCAACTAATGAAAAACTGTTTTTT. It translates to CASSPREFATNEKLFF.